This T cell receptor (beta chain) emerged from a study of cytomegalovirus exposure and HLA in healthy donors. V was cut by 6 bases and J by 5 bases, with 7 bases left in between. CDR3 length: 12 amino acids. Germline assignment: CDR1 MGHDK and CDR2 SYGVNS. PCR primers comprised 60 Vbeta and 13 Jbeta primers. Some clones are missing from TCRdb's copy, which holds only in-frame ones; the method was immunoSEQ multiplex PCR. The sample lists fewer than 150,000 clones, approximately 72% occurring once. The TCR comes from a woman between 35 and 50 years old in good health and CMV-seropositive. The chain joins TRBV25-1 to TRBJ2-2, with a possible D match to TRBD2 (5 bases). The sequencing input was PBMCs. The CDR3 DNA reads TGTGCCAGCAGCCCGGGGACCGGGGAGCTGTTTTTT. It specifies CASSPGTGELFF.